Below, 11 T cell receptor beta chains from the same sample are listed, as sequenced in a study of CXCR3-negative and CXCR3-positive naive CD8 T cells. 5' RACE that incorporated UMI labels was used to prepare the TRB cDNA libraries. TCRdb reprocessed the 5' RACE reads and reports one entry per CDR3 protein, with no DNA. This sample's clone table lists around 80,000 distinct CDR3 sequences. Study results and caveats: CXCR3-expressing naive cells carried TRB CDR3s more hydrophobic than those of CXCR3-negative naive cells.

No antigen has been identified for these receptors. The sample comprised naive CXCR3+ CD8+ T cells from blood. Described subset: CD45RO-CCR7+CD27+CD95- naive CD8+ T cells expressing CXCR3 (TNR3+). These receptors were taken from a human donor in good health. Some clones in this sample may be carry-over from other donors' samples.

The chain recombines TRBV28 with TRBJ1-1; TCRdb indicates TRBD1, and absent DNA this call remains unverified. Germline CDR1 reads MDHEN; CDR2 reads SYDVKM. The CDR3 is 14 amino acids. The CDR3 sequence: CASCPDREDTEAFF.

The gene calls are TRBV16 and TRBJ2-7. This CDR3 is built from 11 residues. Germline CDR1 reads KGHSY; CDR2 reads FQNENV. The CDR3 spells CASSQIYEQYF.

The genes are TRBV28 and TRBJ2-3; the D call of TRBD1 rests on TCRdb alone, since no DNA is present to check it. The CDR3 is made up of 16 amino acids. CDR1 is MDHEN, CDR2 SYDVKM, per germline. The CDR3 sequence: CASRPTAGGGKDTQYF.

V usage is TRBV15 and J usage is TRBJ2-1. The CDR3 loop spans 15 amino acids. Germline values: CDR1 LNHNV, CDR2 YYDKDF (reference sequence). CDR3: CATSRDGYLMDEQFF.

CDR3 sequence: CASSPSGSRLETQYF. The J gene is TRBJ2-5, the V gene TRBV13; TCRdb indicates TRBD2, and absent DNA this call remains unverified. The CDR3 contains 15 residues. Germline V gene sequence: CDR1 PRHDT, CDR2 FYEKMQ (reference sequence).

This CDR3 is CASSLGLAGYTGELFF. V is TRBV5-1 and J is TRBJ2-2. CDR1 and CDR2 from the germline V gene are SGHRS and YFSETQ. This CDR3 has 16 amino acids.

The genes are TRBV7-9 and TRBJ2-6; with no DNA, the TCRdb D assignment of TRBD1 cannot be verified. Germline-derived CDR1 and CDR2 are SEHNR and FQNEAQ (reference sequence). CDR3 size: 20 residues. The chain's CDR3 is CASSVLRTVTDGVGANVLTF.

The rearrangement joins TRBV14 to TRBJ2-7; TCRdb reports TRBD1, a call that lacks DNA to check it against. The CDR3 spans 14 residues. Germline CDR1 reads SGHDN; CDR2 reads FVKESK. The CDR3: CASSKHREGVEQYF.

The chain recombines TRBV5-1 with TRBJ2-1; TCRdb proposes TRBD2, but this gene call is untestable without DNA. CDR1 and CDR2 (germline): SGHRS, YFSETQ. This CDR3 contains 17 residues. CDR3 sequence reads: CASSLGFGSGGLNEQFF.

The gene calls are TRBV14 and TRBJ2-1; TCRdb's D gene call, TRBD1, goes unchecked for lack of DNA. The CDR3 length is 14 residues. Germline V CDR1 and CDR2: SGHDN, FVKESK. This chain's CDR3 is CASSRPGLLNEQFF.

This rearrangement joins TRBV28 to TRBJ1-2; without DNA, the TCRdb call of TRBD1 cannot be checked. The CDR3 consists of 13 residues. The V gene's germline CDR1 is MDHEN and CDR2 SYDVKM. CDR3 residues: CASTGGGGYGYTF.